Each of the 20 T cell receptor beta chains below was sequenced from the same sample in a study of identical twins. TCRdb re-derived calls from the 5' RACE reads in MiXCR, one entry per CDR3 protein. This table has 450,000 or so distinct CDR3 sequences, over 11% appearing once. The data also belong to a second study, concerning yellow fever vaccine responses in identical twins.

The sample taken for sequencing was CD4+ T cells sorted from blood. The receptors were sampled from a woman aged 18-30 years in good health.

V and J are TRBV7-2 and TRBJ2-5, with 11 positions matching TRBD2. After removal of 5 bases from V and 6 bases from J, the junction contained 5 bases not matched to a gene. The CDR3 consists of 14 residues. CDR1 SGHTA and CDR2 FQGNSA come from the germline V gene. The CDR3 protein is CASSRTSGGQTQYF. The DNA of the CDR3 is TGTGCCAGCAGCCGAACTAGCGGGGGACAGACCCAGTACTTC. The variable domain in full, with the rest retrieved from reference TRBV7-2 and TRBJ2-5, is GAGVSQSPSNKVTEKGKDVELRCDPISGHTALYWYRQSLGQGLEFLIYFQGNSAPDKSGLPSDRFSAERTGGSVSTLTIQRTQQEDSAVYLCASSRTSGGQTQYFGPGTRLLVL.

In this sample, this clonotype turned up a few times. The V call is TRBV20-1, the J call TRBJ2-7; D might be TRBD2 (6 bases). V lost 2 bases to trimming and J lost 6 bases, with 11 bases between them. The CDR3 is made up of 12 amino acids. CDR1 is DFQATT, CDR2 SNEGSKA, per germline (reference sequence). The DNA of the CDR3 is TGCAGTGCTAGACAGGGAGGCGTCGAGCAGTACTTC. It yields the protein CSARQGGVEQYF.

The chain joins TRBV2 to TRBJ1-5; D is possibly TRBD1 (5 bases). Trimming shortened V by 4 bases and J by 10 bases, and 11 bases separated the two germline ends. CDR1 and CDR2 from the germline V gene are SNHLY and FYNNEI. The CDR3 has 12 amino acids. CDR3 nucleotides: TGTGCCAGCAGTGCTCCCGGGACTCCCCAGCATTTT. Translation: CASSAPGTPQHF.

The table lists this clonotype with a few counts. V and J are TRBV6-1 and TRBJ1-1, with D possibly being TRBD1 (5 bases). Looked up from germline, CDR1 is MNHNS and CDR2 is SASEGT. This CDR3 comprises 15 residues. Between the trimmed V and J ends, which lost 6 bases and 0 bases, there was a span of 14 bases. CDR3 DNA sequence: TGTGCCAGCAGAACACGACAGCGTTTGAACACTGAAGCTTTCTTT. Translation gives CASRTRQRLNTEAFF.

This sequence joins TRBV6-2 or TRBV6-3 and TRBJ2-2; 8 bases are a match to TRBD2. Germline CDR1 and CDR2: MNHEY and SVGEGT. CDR3 length equals 16 residues. J was trimmed by 0 bases and V by 3 bases; bases with no gene match: 3. The CDR3 is CASSYAGGSNTGELFF. CDR3 DNA sequence: TGTGCCAGCAGTTATGCGGGGGGATCGAACACCGGGGAGCTGTTTTTT.

The chain recombines TRBV27 with TRBJ2-7; D might be TRBD2 (6 bases). Trimming stripped 2 bases from V and 2 bases from J, with 13 bases between. The CDR3 extends over 15 amino acids. Germline assignment: CDR1 MNHEY and CDR2 SMNVEV (reference sequence). The CDR3 sequence is CASSLRGLPPYEQYF. In nucleotides, the CDR3 is TGTGCCAGCAGTTTAAGGGGACTCCCCCCCTACGAGCAGTACTTC.

Only a few counts were recorded for this clonotype. The chain carries TRBV20-1 and TRBJ1-6; D is perhaps TRBD1 (5 bases). The germline gives CDR1 DFQATT, CDR2 SNEGSKA (reference sequence). V lost 6 bases to trimming and J lost 4 bases, with 19 bases between them. The length of the CDR3 is 16 residues. CDR3 in DNA: TGCAGTGCACCCACCGGACCCGGGGGGTATAATTCACCCCTCCACTTT. It specifies CSAPTGPGGYNSPLHF.

The gene calls are TRBV4-2 and TRBJ2-5; D perhaps matches TRBD1 (6 bases). Per the germline V gene, CDR1 is LGHNA and CDR2 is YNFKEQ. The V end lost 0 bases, the J end lost 4 bases, and 9 bases lay between the germline ends. This CDR3 is built from 14 residues. The CDR3 loop is CASSQEKGVETQYF. The CDR3, as DNA: TGTGCCAGCAGCCAAGAGAAGGGGGTAGAGACCCAGTACTTC.

The genes are TRBV11-1 and TRBJ2-2, with 13 bases aligning to TRBD2. Trimming took 5 bases from V and 1 from J; bases not matched to a gene: 10. CDR1 is SGHAT, CDR2 FQDESV, per germline (reference sequence). The CDR3 is 19 residues long. The CDR3 DNA reads as TGTGCCAGCAGCGGAACTAGCGGGGGGGTCCGAAAGAACACCGGGGAGCTGTTTTTT. This encodes CASSGTSGGVRKNTGELFF.

This clonotype was seen more than once but under ten times. The chain has TRBV2 and TRBJ2-1; D is unclear. The CDR3 is 14 amino acids. Between the trimmed V and J ends, which lost 6 bases and 8 bases, there was a span of 17 bases. Germline CDR1 and CDR2: SNHLY and FYNNEI. CDR3 in DNA: TGTGCCAGCAGGGTCGGCCCAGATATCCATGAGCAGTTCTTC. Translated: CASRVGPDIHEQFF.

This clonotype was seen a few times. The V call is TRBV7-9, the J call TRBJ2-5, with a tentative D call TRBD1 (6 bases). Germline V lookup: CDR1 SEHNR, CDR2 FQNEAQ (reference sequence). The CDR3 runs 15 residues. V dropped 5 bases and J dropped 2 bases, with 15 bases sitting between them. CDR3 in amino acids: CASSLTLGQQETQYF. In DNA form, the CDR3 reads TGTGCCAGCAGCCTAACCCTCGGACAGCAAGAGACCCAGTACTTC.

The sample holds a few counts of this clonotype. V is TRBV3-1 and J is TRBJ2-3; 10 bases line up with TRBD1. CDR3 size: 18 residues. Losses at the gene ends were 5 bases for V and 0 bases for J; bases not matched to a gene: 11. Germline lookup yields CDR1 LGHDT and CDR2 YNNKEL (reference sequence). The DNA of the CDR3 is TGTGCCAGCAGCGCGACAGGGGGCGCGGAAACTAGCACAGATACGCAGTATTTT. Amino acid sequence: CASSATGGAETSTDTQYF.

This clonotype appeared a few times. This rearrangement joins TRBV28 to TRBJ1-5, with 7 bases that match TRBD1. Germline loops: CDR1 MDHEN, CDR2 SYDVKM. V dropped 2 bases and J dropped 2; count of bases not matched to a gene: 3. The CDR3 sequence is 15 residues long. The DNA of the CDR3 is TGTGCCAGCAGTTTAATAACAGGGGGCAATCAGCCCCAGCATTTT. It yields the protein CASSLITGGNQPQHF.

This chain uses TRBV10-3 with TRBJ2-3; 10 bases agree with TRBD2. The V gene end was trimmed by 3 bases and the J gene end by 2 bases; junction bases not matched to a gene: 5. The CDR3 runs to 16 residues. Germline V gene sequence: CDR1 ENHRY, CDR2 SYGVKD. CDR3 in DNA: TGTGCCATCAGTGATATCCTAGCGGGGGTCACAGATACGCAGTATTTT. This encodes CAISDILAGVTDTQYF.

The chain joins TRBV12-3 or TRBV12-4 to TRBJ2-7, with D unresolved. Between the trimmed V and J ends, which lost 3 bases and 2 bases, there was a span of 8 bases. The CDR3 contains 13 residues. Written as DNA, the CDR3 is TGTGCCAGCAGTTTCCACAGAGCCTACGAGCAGTACTTC. Its translation: CASSFHRAYEQYF.

The CDR3 DNA reads as TGTGCCAGCAGCTTATCGGCGGGTTGGGGGGAGCTGTTTTTT. This sequence encodes CASSLSAGWGELFF. This sequence joins TRBV7-2 and TRBJ2-2; weak D call: TRBD2 (5 bases). Germline assignment: CDR1 SGHTA and CDR2 FQGNSA. The CDR3 is 14 residues long. Trimming cost V 2 bases and J 8 bases, with 12 bases left between them.

This clonotype showed up just a few times. The rearrangement links TRBV14 to TRBJ2-1; tentative D call: TRBD1 (6 bases). Trimming stripped 3 bases from V and 5 bases from J, with 17 bases between. Germline assignment: CDR1 SGHDN and CDR2 FVKESK. This CDR3 comprises 16 residues. The CDR3 spells CASSHLLGTHNNEQFF. DNA of the CDR3: TGTGCCAGCAGCCATCTATTAGGGACACATAACAATGAGCAGTTCTTC.

In its sample, this clonotype was seen a few times. V is TRBV20-1 and J is TRBJ1-1; D not resolved. V lost 6 bases and J 1 base, leaving 9 bases between the germline ends. Per germline, CDR1 DFQATT and CDR2 SNEGSKA (reference sequence). The CDR3 is 12 residues long. CDR3 sequence (DNA): TGCAGTGCCATTCACGAGAACACTGAAGCTTTCTTT. The encoded protein is CSAIHENTEAFF.

V usage is TRBV28 and J usage is TRBJ2-5; TRBD1 is a possible D gene (6 bases). The V and J ends lost 5 bases and 4 bases respectively, with 23 bases between them. Germline CDR1 and CDR2: MDHEN and SYDVKM. The CDR3 consists of 17 residues. The CDR3 DNA follows: TGTGCCAGCAGTCCTAATGACAGGTCTAGGGTAGTAGAGACCCAGTACTTC. It codes for CASSPNDRSRVVETQYF.

The chain is built from TRBV12-3 or TRBV12-4 and TRBJ2-2, with TRBD1 matching 7 bases. The V segment lost 6 bases and the J segment 7 bases; nucleotides outside the gene matches: 5. The CDR3 sequence is 13 residues long. The CDR3 DNA reads TGTGCCAGCAGAACGACAGGGATCGGGGAGCTGTTTTTT. Its protein is CASRTTGIGELFF.